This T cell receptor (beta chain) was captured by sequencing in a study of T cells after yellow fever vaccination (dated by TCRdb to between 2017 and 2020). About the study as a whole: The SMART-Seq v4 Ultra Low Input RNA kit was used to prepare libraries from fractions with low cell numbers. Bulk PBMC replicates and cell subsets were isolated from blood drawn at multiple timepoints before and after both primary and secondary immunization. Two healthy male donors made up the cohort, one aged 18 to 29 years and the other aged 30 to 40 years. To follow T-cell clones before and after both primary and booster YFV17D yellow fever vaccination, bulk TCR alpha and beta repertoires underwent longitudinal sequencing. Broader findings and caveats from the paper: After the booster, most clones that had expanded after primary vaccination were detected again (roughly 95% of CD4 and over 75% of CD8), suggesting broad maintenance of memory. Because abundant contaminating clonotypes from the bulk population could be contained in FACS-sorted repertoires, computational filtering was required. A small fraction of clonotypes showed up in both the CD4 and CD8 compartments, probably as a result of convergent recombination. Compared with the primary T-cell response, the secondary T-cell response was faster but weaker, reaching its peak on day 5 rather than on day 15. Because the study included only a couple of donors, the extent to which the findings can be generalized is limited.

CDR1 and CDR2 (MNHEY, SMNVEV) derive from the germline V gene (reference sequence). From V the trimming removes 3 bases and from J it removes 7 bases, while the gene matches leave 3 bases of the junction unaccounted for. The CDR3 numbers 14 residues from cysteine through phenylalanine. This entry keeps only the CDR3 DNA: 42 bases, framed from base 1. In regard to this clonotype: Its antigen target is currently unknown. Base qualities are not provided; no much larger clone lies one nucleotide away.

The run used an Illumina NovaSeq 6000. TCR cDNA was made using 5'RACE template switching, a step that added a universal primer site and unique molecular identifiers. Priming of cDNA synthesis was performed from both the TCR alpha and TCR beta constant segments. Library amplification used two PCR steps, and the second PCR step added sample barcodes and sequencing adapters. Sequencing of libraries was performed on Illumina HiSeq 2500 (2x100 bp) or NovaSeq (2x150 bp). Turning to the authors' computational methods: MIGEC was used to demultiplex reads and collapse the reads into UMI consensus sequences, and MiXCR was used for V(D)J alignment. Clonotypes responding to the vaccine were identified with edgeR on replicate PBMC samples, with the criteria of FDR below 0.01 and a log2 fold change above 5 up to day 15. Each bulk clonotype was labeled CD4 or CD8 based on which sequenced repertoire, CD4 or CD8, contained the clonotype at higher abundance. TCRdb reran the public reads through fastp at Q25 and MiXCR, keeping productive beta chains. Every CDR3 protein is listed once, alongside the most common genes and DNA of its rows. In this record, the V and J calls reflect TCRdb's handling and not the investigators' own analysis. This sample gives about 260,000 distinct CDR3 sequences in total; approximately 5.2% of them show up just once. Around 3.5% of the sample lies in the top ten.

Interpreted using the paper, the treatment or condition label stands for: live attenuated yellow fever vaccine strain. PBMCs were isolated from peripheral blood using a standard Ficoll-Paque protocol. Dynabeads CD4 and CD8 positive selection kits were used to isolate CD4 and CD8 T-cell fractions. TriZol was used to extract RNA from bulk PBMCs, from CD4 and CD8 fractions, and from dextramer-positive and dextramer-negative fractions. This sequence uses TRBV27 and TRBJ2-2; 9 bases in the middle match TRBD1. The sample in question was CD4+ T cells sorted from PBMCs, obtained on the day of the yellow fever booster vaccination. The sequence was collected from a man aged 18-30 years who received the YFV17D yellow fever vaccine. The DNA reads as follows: TGTGCCAGCAGTTTCGACAGGGGGGTCGGGGAGCTGTTTTTT. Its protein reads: CASSFDRGVGELFF.